This TCR beta chain originates from a study of human T cells and chemical hapten exposure. Overall study findings and caveats: No alteration of TCRs above 1 in 1000 frequency was seen with DPC sensitization.

Time point of the sample: patch test 3, about 24 weeks after DPC sensitization. Treatment specified: therapeutic diphenylcyclopropenone sensitization with weekly scalp DPC. Each CDR3 protein is one row after TCRdb ran MiXCR on the RACE reads. The table records 120,000 or so distinct CDR3 sequences, about 10% of them present only once. This CDR3 has 13 residues. Trimming cost V 2 bases and J 2 bases, with 4 bases left between them. Germline loops: CDR1 MDHEN, CDR2 SYDVKM. Only a few counts were recorded for this clonotype. Its specificity is not known. V usage is TRBV28 and J usage is TRBJ1-5; D not resolved. The TCR was taken from a woman aged 45-65 years with alopecia areata. Some clones in this sample may be carry-over from other donors' samples. This specimen was whole blood, taken in connection with sensitization to the hapten diphenylcyclopropenone (DPC). In DNA, the CDR3 is TGTGCCAGCAGTTTACCAGGCAATCAGCCCCAGCATTTT. It translates to CASSLPGNQPQHF.